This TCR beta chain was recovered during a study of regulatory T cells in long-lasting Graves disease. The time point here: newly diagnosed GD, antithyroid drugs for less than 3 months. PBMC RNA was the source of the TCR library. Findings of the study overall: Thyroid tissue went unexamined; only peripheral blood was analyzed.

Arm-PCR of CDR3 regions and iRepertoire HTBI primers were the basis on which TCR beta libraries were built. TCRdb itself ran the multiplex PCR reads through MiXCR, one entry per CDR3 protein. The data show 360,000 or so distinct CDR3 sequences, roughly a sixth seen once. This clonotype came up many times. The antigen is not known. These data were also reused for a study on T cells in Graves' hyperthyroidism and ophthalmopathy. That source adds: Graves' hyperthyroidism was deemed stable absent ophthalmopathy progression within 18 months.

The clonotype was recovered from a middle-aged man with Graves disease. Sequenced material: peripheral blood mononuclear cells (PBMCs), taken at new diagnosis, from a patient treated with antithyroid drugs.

This CDR3 is CASSPGVYGNEQFF. Written as DNA, the CDR3 is TGTGCCAGCAGCCCGGGAGTCTATGGGAATGAGCAGTTCTTC. The genes are TRBV7-8 and TRBJ2-1; possible D gene TRBD2, 6 bases. Germline CDR1 SGHVS, CDR2 FQNEAQ. Trimming removed 5 bases from V and 7 bases from J, with 15 bases in between. The CDR3 contains 14 residues.